One sample yielded the 10 T cell receptor beta chains listed below, sequenced in a study of beta chain features in type 1 diabetes. Whole-study results and caveats: Shortening that was moderate but significant affected the TCRB CDR3s of Type 1 diabetes patients in all four CD4+ subsets.

Of the isolated RNA, all was reverse transcribed, and so the sequenced material was expressed TCRB transcripts. Here immunoSEQ multiplex PCR was the method, and the copy in TCRdb shows in-frame clones only, minus some. This repertoire shows some 640,000 clones, more than 12% found once; its top ten account for roughly 0.04%. No antigen is known for these receptors. Sequenced input: naive CD4+ T cells from blood. The receptors stem from a young man with type 1 diabetes.

This clone was found a few times. This chain joins TRBV14 and TRBJ2-1; 8 bases match TRBD2. Germline V CDR1 and CDR2: SGHDN, FVKESK. V lost 5 bases to trimming and J lost 9 bases; unmatched junction nucleotides: 18. The CDR3 is made up of 17 amino acids. CDR3 in amino acids: CASSYTGTRGLNGEQFF. The CDR3, as DNA: TGTGCCAGCAGCTATACCGGGACTAGAGGCCTCAACGGTGAGCAGTTCTTC.

This chain uses TRBV29-1 with TRBJ2-3; no clear D. V was clipped by 5 bases and J by 0 bases, with 12 bases between them. The germline V gene has CDR1 SQVTM and CDR2 ANQGSEA. The CDR3 has 14 residues. This CDR3 is CSVLTYPSTDTQYF. Written as DNA, the CDR3 is TGCAGCGTTCTGACATATCCTAGCACAGATACGCAGTATTTT.

This chain links TRBV7-2 with TRBJ2-1; 14 bases agree with TRBD2. CDR1 SGHTA and CDR2 FQGNSA come from the germline V gene. The CDR3 runs to 15 residues. Losses at the gene ends were 6 bases for V and 6 bases for J; bases not matched to a gene: 4. CDR3 residues: CASRSGLAGGNEQFF. DNA for the CDR3: TGTGCCAGCAGAAGCGGACTAGCGGGAGGCAATGAGCAGTTCTTC.

This clone showed up just a few times. The chain carries TRBV29-1 and TRBJ2-3; possibly TRBD1 for D (6 bases). CDR1 is SQVTM and CDR2 is ANQGSEA in the germline V gene. The CDR3 has 16 amino acids. Trimming stripped 4 bases from V and 3 bases from J, with 20 bases between. The CDR3 reads CSVVGLQRGSTDTQYF. The CDR3, as DNA: TGCAGCGTTGTTGGACTCCAAAGGGGGTCAACAGATACGCAGTATTTT.

As to this clone: The sample carries other DNA sequences with the same CDR3. This chain links TRBV25-1 with TRBJ1-1; TRBD1 agrees at 9 bases. With V trimmed by 10 bases and J by 6 bases, 9 bases remained unmatched. In germline, CDR1 is MGHDK, CDR2 SYGVNS. The CDR3 consists of 13 residues. This CDR3 reads CATAQGARAEAFF. The CDR3 DNA sequence: TGTGCCACCGCACAGGGGGCGCGGGCTGAAGCTTTCTTT.

The chain is built from TRBV7-2 and TRBJ1-4; TRBD1 matches 11 bases. The V segment lost 4 bases and the J segment 7 bases; nucleotides outside the gene matches: 8. The germline V gene encodes CDR1 SGHTA and CDR2 FQGNSA. The CDR3 runs to 16 residues. CDR3 in amino acids: CASSSDRGRVGEKLFF. The CDR3 region has the DNA TGTGCCAGCAGCTCGGACAGGGGGCGAGTTGGTGAAAAACTGTTTTTT.

This clone was detected only a few times. The chain has TRBV5-1 and TRBJ2-5; 9 bases agree with TRBD2. The length of the CDR3 is 16 residues. The V and J ends lost 1 base and 3 bases, in that order; junction bases with no gene match: 7. Germline CDR1 is SGHRS and CDR2 is YFSETQ. CDR3 nucleotides: TGCGCCAGCAGCTTGTACCCGGTAGCGGGGGAAGAGACCCAGTACTTC. Translated, it gives CASSLYPVAGEETQYF.

The chain uses TRBV27 and TRBJ1-3; 9 nucleotides align to TRBD1. Germline V gene lookup returns CDR1 MNHEY and CDR2 SMNVEV (reference sequence). The junction had 9 bases not matched to a gene; V was cut back by 4 bases and J by 5 bases. The CDR3 totals 16 residues. The CDR3 region is CASSSEAGTGRNTIYF. Here the CDR3 DNA reads TGTGCCAGCAGTTCCGAAGCCGGGACAGGGAGAAACACCATATATTTT.

This clone was seen only a few times. The chain is built from TRBV5-1 and TRBJ2-2; 7 nucleotides match TRBD2. The CDR3 totals 16 residues. Germline values: CDR1 SGHRS, CDR2 YFSETQ. The junction had 6 bases not matched to a gene; V was cut back by 0 bases and J by 4 bases. CDR3 DNA sequence: TGCGCCAGCAGCTTGGCCCAACTAGCGATCACCGGGGAGCTGTTTTTT. Residues: CASSLAQLAITGELFF. Drawing the rest from reference TRBV5-1 and TRBJ2-2, the complete variable domain is KAGVTQTPRYLIKTRGQQVTLSCSPISGHRSVSWYQQTPGQGLQFLFEYFSETQRNKGNFPGRFSGRQFSNSRSEMNVSTLELGDSALYLCASSLAQLAITGELFFGEGSRLTVL.

This chain links TRBV2 with TRBJ2-7; possibly TRBD2 for D (5 bases). Germline V lookup: CDR1 SNHLY, CDR2 FYNNEI. The V end was cut by 6 bases, the J end by 3 bases, with 12 bases between. The CDR3 has 13 amino acids. The CDR3 region has the DNA TGTGCCAGCAGCACCGGGAACCTCTACGAGCAGTACTTC. Its protein product is CASSTGNLYEQYF. Full variable domain (outside the CDR3, taken from reference TRBV2 and TRBJ2-7): EPEVTQTPSHQVTQMGQEVILRCVPISNHLYFYWYRQILGQKVEFLVSFYNNEISEKSEIFDDQFSVERPDGSNFTLKIRSTKLEDSAMYFCASSTGNLYEQYFGPGTRLTVT.